Listed below are T cell receptor beta chains from one sample, sequenced in a study of cytomegalovirus exposure and HLA in healthy donors. Measured with immunoSEQ multiplex PCR; TCRdb has only the in-frame clones, and not every one. In the table there are 95,000 to 150,000 clones, over 70% of which are singletons. Sequencing used PBMCs. The receptors were sampled from a man aged 40-50 years in good health and CMV-seropositive. Each CDR3 is given without its conserved first and last residue. The D gene is left open where the match is weak. Clone size is not always given. Where it is, it says once, few, many or a class for expanded clones.

TRBD1	-	TRBV28	TRBJ2-5	ASSSYLGQGGETQY
TRBD2	-	TRBV15	TRBJ2-7	ATSEGLADTYEQY
TRBD1	-	TRBV19	TRBJ2-2	ASSINRGYTGELF
-	-	TRBV18	TRBJ2-1	ASSPPKRAFYNEQF
-	-	TRBV4-1	TRBJ2-5	ASSQVWAGQETQY
-	-	TRBV7-2	TRBJ1-1	ASSLDITRAGYTEAF
-	-	TRBV6-6	TRBJ2-5	ASSHGGFGETQY
-	-	TRBV5-1	TRBJ2-5	ASSLMRQQETQY
-	once	TRBV18	TRBJ1-1	ASSPGGKDTEAF
TRBD1	-	TRBV7-2	TRBJ1-5	ASSPGQGAEPQH
TRBD1	-	TRBV29-1	TRBJ1-1	SVRPGQGTEAF
TRBD2	-	TRBV9	TRBJ2-7	ASSAGDYRYEQY
-	-	TRBV5-1	TRBJ1-5	ASSFDRDQPQH
-	-	TRBV27	TRBJ1-2	ASSFGGSDYGYT
TRBD2	-	TRBV7-9	TRBJ2-1	ASSPAEGTSITAEQF
TRBD1	many	TRBV6-1	TRBJ1-6	ASSEGTGVSPLH
TRBD2	-	TRBV7-2	TRBJ2-5	ASSLARRGAREETQY
-	-	TRBV5-6	TRBJ1-3	ASSLGELRNTIY
TRBD1	once	TRBV7-9	TRBJ2-5	ASSRLITGGETQY
-	-	TRBV7-9	TRBJ2-3	ASTPSADTQY
-	-	TRBV6-6	TRBJ1-2	ASSYSDSNYGYT
TRBD1	-	TRBV27	TRBJ1-1	ASSFGTGTTEAF
-	few	TRBV9	TRBJ2-1	ASSVVGQGRHNEQF
-	-	TRBV2	TRBJ1-4	ASSVRGATTEKLF
-	-	TRBV30	TRBJ2-7	AWSVLAREQY
TRBD2	-	TRBV5-1	TRBJ2-5	ASSPSGGQETQY
-	-	TRBV27	TRBJ2-7	ASSLDATLYEQY
-	-	TRBV7-2	TRBJ1-4	ASSLARGAGEKLF
-	-	TRBV15	TRBJ1-5	ATSRDRQQPQH
-	-	TRBV5-4	TRBJ2-7	ASSLAGAGTYEQY
-	-	TRBV7-8	TRBJ2-2	ASSSDRSHITGKLF
TRBD1	few	TRBV27	TRBJ1-5	ASSPYRGISNQPQH
TRBD2	few	TRBV7-9	TRBJ2-1	ASSPWNGGGASEQF
TRBD2	-	TRBV7-6	TRBJ2-3	ASSSPSGPSTDTQY
TRBD1	-	TRBV19	TRBJ1-6	ARTRGPYNSPLH
TRBD1	-	TRBV7-2	TRBJ1-1	ASSLARTGEAF
TRBD1	-	TRBV19	TRBJ1-2	ASSIARTGFRGYT